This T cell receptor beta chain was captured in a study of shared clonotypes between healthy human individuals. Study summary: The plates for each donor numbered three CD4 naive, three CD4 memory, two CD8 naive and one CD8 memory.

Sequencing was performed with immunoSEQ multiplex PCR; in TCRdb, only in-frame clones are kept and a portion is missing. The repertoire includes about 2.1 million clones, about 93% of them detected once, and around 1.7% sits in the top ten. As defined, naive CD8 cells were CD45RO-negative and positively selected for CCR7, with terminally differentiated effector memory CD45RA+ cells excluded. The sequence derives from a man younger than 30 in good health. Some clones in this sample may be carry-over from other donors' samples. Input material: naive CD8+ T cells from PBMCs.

CDR3 nucleotide sequence: TGTGCCAGCAAAACGGGGGGGGACACCATATATTTT. It specifies CASKTGGDTIYF. The rearrangement joins TRBV27 to TRBJ1-3; tentatively, D is TRBD1 (5 bases). Trimming removed 7 bases at V and 8 bases at J, with 12 bases between. Germline V gene lookup returns CDR1 MNHEY and CDR2 SMNVEV (reference sequence). The CDR3 sequence is 12 residues long.